This T cell receptor (beta chain) was found in a study of OX40 agonist ivuxolimab in advanced cancers. Study as a whole: Patients' therapy was ivuxolimab, an antibody that acts as an agonist of OX40 (CD134). Broader study findings: Circulating CD4+ and CD8+ T cells showed clonal expansion by week 6 at 0.1 to 3.0 mg/kg.

The CDR3 length is 17 residues. Looked up from germline, CDR1 is SGHVS and CDR2 is FQNEAQ. The junction had 12 bases not matched to a gene; V was cut back by 3 bases and J by 2 bases. Sequencing used immunoSEQ multiplex PCR; TCRdb keeps in-frame clones, though not all of them. The sample consists of about 50,000 clones, around 80% of them appearing once. Regarding this clone: Antigen specificity is unknown.

The chain has TRBV7-8 and TRBJ2-5; 7 positions match TRBD2. The specimen was CD4+ or CD8+ T cells sorted from blood, collected in a trial of the OX40 agonist ivuxolimab. The clonotype was recovered from an adult with an advanced solid tumor such as melanoma, head and neck, liver or kidney cancer. CDR3 in amino acids: CASSFVPRLAFQETQYF. CDR3 nucleotide sequence: TGTGCCAGCAGCTTCGTCCCAAGACTAGCTTTTCAAGAGACCCAGTACTTC.